A selection of T cell receptor beta chains follows, all from one sample in a study of cytomegalovirus exposure and HLA in healthy donors. TCRdb's copy holds only in-frame clones and misses some; the assay was immunoSEQ multiplex PCR. This sample has approximately 230,000 clones; about 90% occur once, and the top ten carry about 12%. The sequencing input was PBMCs. These receptors all come from a man aged 18 to 30 in good health and CMV-seropositive. The CDR3 runs from the conserved cysteine through the conserved F or W. A D gene is named only where the DNA matches it firmly. Size is omitted from some rows. Given values are once, few, many or a class for expanded clones.

V gene: TRBV4-2
J gene: TRBJ2-1
D gene: -
clone size: -
CDR3 protein: CASSQERDEQFF
CDR3 DNA: TGTGCCAGCAGCCAAGAACGAGATGAGCAGTTCTTC

V gene: TRBV12-2
J gene: TRBJ2-1
D gene: -
clone size: -
CDR3 protein: CASPYSGWEQFF
CDR3 DNA: TGTGCAAGTCCCTATAGCGGATGGGAGCAGTTCTTC

V gene: TRBV5-1
J gene: TRBJ2-3
D gene: TRBD2
clone size: few
CDR3 protein: CASSLPGLAVTDLYF
CDR3 DNA: TGCGCCAGCAGCCTCCCGGGACTAGCGGTTACAGATCTGTATTTT

V gene: TRBV28
J gene: TRBJ2-1
D gene: TRBD2
clone size: -
CDR3 protein: CASSPSRTSGSSSYNEQFF
CDR3 DNA: TGTGCCAGCAGTCCCTCACGGACTAGCGGTTCAAGCTCCTACAATGAGCAGTTCTTC

V gene: TRBV7-9
J gene: TRBJ2-1
D gene: TRBD1
clone size: -
CDR3 protein: CASSLEGTGEPYNEQFF
CDR3 DNA: TGTGCCAGCAGCTTAGAAGGGACAGGGGAGCCCTACAATGAGCAGTTCTTC

V gene: TRBV27
J gene: TRBJ1-1
D gene: -
clone size: once
CDR3 protein: CASSLGTAMNTEAFF
CDR3 DNA: TGTGCCAGCAGTCTGGGGACGGCTATGAACACTGAAGCTTTCTTT

V gene: TRBV5-1
J gene: TRBJ1-4
D gene: -
clone size: -
CDR3 protein: CASSVGRGGLATNEKLFF
CDR3 DNA: TGCGCCAGCAGCGTGGGGCGCGGGGGCCTTGCAACTAATGAAAAACTGTTTTTT

V gene: TRBV7-9
J gene: TRBJ2-1
D gene: TRBD2
clone size: -
CDR3 protein: CASSGRGTTFSHEQFF
CDR3 DNA: TGTGCCAGCAGCGGTAGAGGGACTACCTTTTCCCATGAGCAGTTCTTC

V gene: TRBV7-3
J gene: TRBJ2-2
D gene: TRBD2
clone size: -
CDR3 protein: CASSPLANTANTGELFF
CDR3 DNA: TGTGCCAGCAGCCCACTAGCGAACACAGCGAACACCGGGGAGCTGTTTTTT

V gene: TRBV27
J gene: TRBJ2-1
D gene: TRBD1
clone size: -
CDR3 protein: CASSPDRGLYNEQFF
CDR3 DNA: TGTGCCAGCAGTCCCGACAGGGGGCTTTACAATGAGCAGTTCTTC

V gene: TRBV7-3
J gene: TRBJ2-2
D gene: -
clone size: -
CDR3 protein: CASSLSGQGSGELFF
CDR3 DNA: TGTGCCAGCAGCTTAAGCGGTCAGGGATCCGGGGAGCTGTTTTTT

V gene: TRBV2
J gene: TRBJ1-5
D gene: TRBD1
clone size: -
CDR3 protein: CASSYRGRGQPQHF
CDR3 DNA: TGTGCCAGCAGTTACAGGGGGAGGGGTCAGCCCCAGCATTTT

V gene: TRBV2
J gene: TRBJ1-1
D gene: -
clone size: -
CDR3 protein: CASSFSWGDTEAFF
CDR3 DNA: TGTGCCAGCAGTTTTTCCTGGGGGGACACTGAAGCTTTCTTT

V gene: TRBV6-4
J gene: TRBJ2-1
D gene: -
clone size: -
CDR3 protein: CASSIRESQEQFF
CDR3 DNA: TGTGCCAGCAGTATCCGGGAATCCCAAGAGCAGTTCTTC

V gene: TRBV5-1
J gene: TRBJ2-7
D gene: -
clone size: -
CDR3 protein: CASSLGWGPNYEQYF
CDR3 DNA: TGCGCCAGCAGCCTGGGTTGGGGCCCGAACTACGAGCAGTACTTC

V gene: TRBV27
J gene: TRBJ2-7
D gene: -
clone size: -
CDR3 protein: CASSSTATYEQYF
CDR3 DNA: TGTGCCAGCAGTTCGACAGCGACCTACGAGCAGTACTTC

V gene: TRBV11-1
J gene: TRBJ2-7
D gene: TRBD1
clone size: few
CDR3 protein: CASSATGVTYEQYF
CDR3 DNA: TGTGCCAGCAGCGCGACAGGGGTAACCTACGAGCAGTACTTC

V gene: TRBV5-1
J gene: TRBJ2-2
D gene: -
clone size: -
CDR3 protein: CASSLEGGSGTGELFF
CDR3 DNA: TGCGCCAGCAGCTTGGAAGGGGGTTCGGGCACCGGGGAGCTGTTTTTT

V gene: TRBV30
J gene: TRBJ1-5
D gene: -
clone size: -
CDR3 protein: CAWSYTGPGLGSNQPQHF
CDR3 DNA: TGTGCCTGGAGTTATACAGGGCCTGGTTTAGGTAGCAATCAGCCCCAGCATTTT

V gene: TRBV6-5
J gene: TRBJ1-4
D gene: TRBD1
clone size: -
CDR3 protein: CASSYTGATNEKLFF
CDR3 DNA: TGTGCCAGCAGTTACACAGGGGCAACTAATGAAAAACTGTTTTTT

V gene: TRBV27
J gene: TRBJ2-5
D gene: TRBD2
clone size: -
CDR3 protein: CASSSHSGRAETQYF
CDR3 DNA: TGTGCCAGCAGTTCCCATAGCGGGAGGGCGGAGACCCAGTACTTC

V gene: TRBV5-1
J gene: TRBJ2-5
D gene: -
clone size: few
CDR3 protein: CASSAGQARQETQYF
CDR3 DNA: TGCGCCAGCAGTGCGGGGCAGGCCCGGCAAGAGACCCAGTACTTC

V gene: TRBV13
J gene: TRBJ2-7
D gene: TRBD2
clone size: -
CDR3 protein: CASSEEAGASYEQYF
CDR3 DNA: TGTGCCAGCAGCGAGGAAGCGGGAGCCTCCTACGAGCAGTACTTC

V gene: TRBV7-9
J gene: TRBJ2-7
D gene: TRBD1
clone size: -
CDR3 protein: CASSLGTGIYEQYF
CDR3 DNA: TGTGCCAGCAGCCTTGGGACAGGCATATACGAGCAGTACTTC

V gene: TRBV5-1
J gene: TRBJ2-5
D gene: -
clone size: -
CDR3 protein: CASSLVSQTQYF
CDR3 DNA: TGCGCCAGCAGCTTAGTCAGTCAGACCCAGTACTTC

V gene: TRBV2
J gene: TRBJ2-5
D gene: TRBD2
clone size: -
CDR3 protein: CASSERGLAGVETQYF
CDR3 DNA: TGTGCCAGCAGTGAAAGGGGGCTAGCGGGAGTGGAGACCCAGTACTTC

V gene: TRBV6-6
J gene: TRBJ2-5
D gene: TRBD2
clone size: -
CDR3 protein: CASSKSSGRALWAQYF
CDR3 DNA: TGTGCCAGCAGTAAAAGTAGCGGGAGGGCTCTTTGGGCCCAGTACTTC

V gene: TRBV11-2
J gene: TRBJ2-1
D gene: TRBD2
clone size: -
CDR3 protein: CASSSPTSGNEQFF
CDR3 DNA: TGTGCCAGCAGCTCCCCGACTAGCGGGAATGAGCAGTTCTTC

V gene: TRBV9
J gene: TRBJ2-3
D gene: -
clone size: -
CDR3 protein: CASSVGGAVDTDTQYF
CDR3 DNA: TGTGCCAGCAGCGTAGGGGGAGCGGTTGACACAGATACGCAGTATTTT

V gene: TRBV9
J gene: TRBJ2-7
D gene: TRBD1
clone size: -
CDR3 protein: CASSPTGINEQYF
CDR3 DNA: TGTGCCAGCAGTCCGACAGGGATCAACGAGCAGTACTTC

V gene: TRBV7-2
J gene: TRBJ2-3
D gene: TRBD2
clone size: once
CDR3 protein: CASSLSGVSTDTQYF
CDR3 DNA: TGTGCCAGCAGCCTTAGCGGGGTTAGCACAGATACGCAGTATTTT

V gene: TRBV7-9
J gene: TRBJ1-1
D gene: -
clone size: -
CDR3 protein: CASSRGVTDSEAFF
CDR3 DNA: TGTGCCAGCAGCCGGGGGGTTACGGACTCTGAAGCTTTCTTT

V gene: TRBV28
J gene: TRBJ1-3
D gene: -
clone size: -
CDR3 protein: CASRSQGNTIYF
CDR3 DNA: TGTGCCAGCAGATCCCAGGGAAACACCATATATTTT

V gene: TRBV7-3
J gene: TRBJ2-2
D gene: TRBD1
clone size: -
CDR3 protein: CASRRGGSTGELFF
CDR3 DNA: TGTGCCAGCCGTAGAGGGGGCTCCACCGGGGAGCTGTTTTTT

V gene: TRBV7-9
J gene: TRBJ1-4
D gene: TRBD1
clone size: -
CDR3 protein: CASSRGQGVLFNEKLFF
CDR3 DNA: TGTGCCAGCAGCAGAGGACAGGGAGTGCTCTTTAATGAAAAACTGTTTTTT

V gene: TRBV5-4
J gene: TRBJ1-5
D gene: -
clone size: -
CDR3 protein: CASSQDGHQPQHF
CDR3 DNA: TGTGCCAGCAGTCAGGACGGACATCAGCCCCAGCATTTT

V gene: TRBV19
J gene: TRBJ1-5
D gene: -
clone size: -
CDR3 protein: CASSGRDYSNQPQHF
CDR3 DNA: TGTGCCAGTAGTGGCAGGGATTATAGCAATCAGCCCCAGCATTTT

V gene: TRBV11-2
J gene: TRBJ2-4
D gene: -
clone size: -
CDR3 protein: CASSSKGDWDIQYF
CDR3 DNA: TGTGCCAGCAGCTCTAAGGGGGATTGGGACATTCAGTACTTC